These 7 T cell receptor beta chains originate from one sample sequenced in a study of blood T cells in healthy people across ages. A J-beta primer mix and a sample-barcoded 5' primer were used in a second PCR of roughly 7 to 12 cycles. TCRdb independently ran MiXCR on the 5' RACE reads; one entry per CDR3 protein. The repertoire holds roughly 500,000 distinct CDR3 sequences, with 27% as singletons. Sequenced material: blood. The receptor set was obtained from a woman in her seventies in good health.

The sample holds a few counts of this clonotype. The chain uses TRBV20-1 and TRBJ2-5, with TRBD2 matching 9 bases. Germline V gene lookup returns CDR1 DFQATT and CDR2 SNEGSKA (reference sequence). The CDR3 spans 15 residues. V trimming: 7 bases; J trimming: 7 bases; junction bases outside the gene matches: 16. The chain's CDR3 is CSVSVSSGGRGTQYF. In DNA, the CDR3 is TGCAGTGTCTCAGTTAGTAGCGGGGGTCGGGGGACCCAGTACTTC.

This chain links TRBV7-4 with TRBJ1-5, with TRBD1 matching over 12 bases. The germline CDR1 and CDR2 sequences are SGHVT and SQSDAQ. The CDR3 is 20 residues long. Trimming took 0 bases from V and 0 from J; bases not matched to a gene: 9. The CDR3 nucleotides read TGTGCCAGCAGCTTAGCGCGGGGACAGGGGGCGGGGTATAGCAATCAGCCCCAGCATTTT. Amino acid sequence: CASSLARGQGAGYSNQPQHF.

The chain recombines TRBV6-2 or TRBV6-3 with TRBJ2-1; 10 nucleotides agree with TRBD1. V dropped 6 bases and J dropped 9; count of bases not matched to a gene: 11. Germline CDR1 MNHEY, CDR2 SVGEGT. CDR3 size: 15 residues. The CDR3 here is CASRPRDRGELEQFF. Written as DNA, the CDR3 is TGTGCCAGCAGGCCCCGGGACAGGGGCGAACTTGAGCAGTTCTTC.

There are a few counts of this clonotype. V usage is TRBV20-1 and J usage is TRBJ2-1; D may be TRBD2 (6 bases). CDR1 and CDR2 (germline): DFQATT, SNEGSKA (reference sequence). Trimming pared 3 bases from V and 5 bases from J, leaving 14 bases between. CDR3 size: 14 residues. The CDR3 DNA follows: TGCAGTGCTAGTGTAGGGACTGGACACAATGAGCAGTTCTTC. Encoded protein: CSASVGTGHNEQFF.

The chain joins TRBV20-1 to TRBJ2-3; D is possibly TRBD2 (6 bases). CDR1 and CDR2 from the germline V gene are DFQATT and SNEGSKA (reference sequence). CDR3 length: 16 residues. The germline V and J ends were trimmed by 3 bases and 0 bases, with 16 bases remaining between them. CDR3 residues: CSARRSAGVSTDTQYF. Written as DNA, the CDR3 is TGCAGTGCTAGGAGATCAGCGGGCGTTAGCACAGATACGCAGTATTTT.

This clonotype showed up just a few times. This chain joins TRBV4-1 and TRBJ2-7, with D unresolved. Looked up from germline, CDR1 is MGHRA and CDR2 is YSYEKL. This CDR3 has 16 amino acids. Trimming cost V 0 bases and J 3 bases, with 15 bases left between them. The DNA for the CDR3 is TGCGCCAGCAGCCAAGATCAATCCGGGTCCGGCTACGAGCAGTACTTC. Protein product: CASSQDQSGSGYEQYF.

The rearrangement links TRBV7-8 to TRBJ2-1; possibly TRBD2 for D (5 bases). The CDR3 runs to 13 residues. V lost 4 bases and J lost 9, with 13 bases in between. Germline CDR1 and CDR2: SGHVS and FQNEAQ. The CDR3 spells CASSSATRSEQFF. CDR3 bases: TGTGCCAGCAGCTCAGCAACTAGGAGTGAGCAGTTCTTC.